This T cell receptor (beta chain) is from a study of control samples from healthy donors and cancer patients. The CDR3 extends over 14 amino acids. Assay used: immunoSEQ multiplex PCR; TCRdb lists only in-frame clones, some missing. The table lists fewer than 200,000 clones, around 90% of them singletons. The material sequenced was blood. This sequence was found in a woman aged 25 to 39 in good health. The V call is TRBV21-1, the J call TRBJ2-1; the tabulated D call, TRBD2, remains unverified against the DNA. TRBV21-1 is designated a pseudogene. The CDR3 protein is CASSSRGRNNEQFF. DNA for the CDR3: TGTGCCAGCAGCTCCAGAGGGCGTAACAATGAGCAGTTCTTC.